A selection of T cell receptor beta chains follows, all from one sample in a study of CD8 T cells in Susac syndrome. TCRdb recomputed calls from the immunoSEQ multiplex PCR reads with MiXCR, one row per CDR3 protein. The table has under 200,000 distinct CDR3 sequences, approximately 96% seen once. The sample consisted of CD4+ T cells from PBMCs. The receptors shown here come from a human donor in good health. Both conserved end residues are part of each CDR3. D genes are given only for firm matches. For some rows the clone size is stated as once, few or many, or as a class when expanded; others skip it.

V	J	D	size	DNA	CDR3
TRBV15	TRBJ1-2	NA	once	TGTGCCACCAGCAGAGAGAACAGCTATGGCTACACCTTC	CATSRENSYGYTF
TRBV3-1	TRBJ1-1	NA	NA	TGTGCCAGCAGTCCCGGAGGGCGCGGCGGCACTGAAGCTTTCTTT	CASSPGGRGGTEAFF
TRBV20-1	TRBJ2-3	TRBD2	NA	TGCAGTGCTTGGGGGGGGTCTCCAGATACGCAGTATTTT	CSAWGGSPDTQYF
TRBV7-2	TRBJ2-1	NA	NA	TGTGCCAGCAGCTTAGGTACGCATGAGCAGTTCTTC	CASSLGTHEQFF
TRBV7-9	TRBJ2-7	TRBD2	NA	TGTGCCAGCAGCCCTAGCGGGGGGGCGTCCGAGCAGTACTTC	CASSPSGGASEQYF
TRBV7-2	TRBJ2-5	TRBD2	NA	TGTGCCAGCAGCTTAGTCGAGCGGGGGGGCCAAGAGACCCAGTACTTC	CASSLVERGGQETQYF
TRBV2	TRBJ2-1	NA	NA	TGTGCCAGCAGTGCCCAGCCGCTAGCAGGTGGGGAGCAGTTCTTC	CASSAQPLAGGEQFF
TRBV29-1	TRBJ1-5	NA	once	TGCAGCGTGGGGGGAGTTAGCAATCAGCCCCAGCATTTT	CSVGGVSNQPQHF
TRBV19	TRBJ2-3	TRBD2	NA	TGTGCCAGTAGTATAATAGCGGGGGGCACAGATACGCAGTATTTT	CASSIIAGGTDTQYF
TRBV29-1	TRBJ1-1	TRBD1	NA	TGCAGCGTTGAAATACAGGGGGCGGGTGAAGCTTTCTTT	CSVEIQGAGEAFF
TRBV20-1	TRBJ2-7	TRBD2	NA	TGCAGTGCTAGAGGACTAGCCAGCTACGAGCAGTACTTC	CSARGLASYEQYF
TRBV30	TRBJ1-2	TRBD1	NA	TGTGCCTGGAGTGAACAGGGGGACTATGGCTACACCTTC	CAWSEQGDYGYTF
TRBV2	TRBJ2-7	TRBD1	NA	TGTGCCAGCAGTGAAGGACAGGGGCCCCGCTACGAGCAGTACTTC	CASSEGQGPRYEQYF
TRBV3-1	TRBJ1-5	TRBD1	NA	TGTGCCAGCAGCGCCGGACAGGGGTATCAGCCCCAGCATTTT	CASSAGQGYQPQHF
TRBV12-3/TRBV12-4	TRBJ2-2	NA	NA	TGTGCCAGCAGCTTATCCGGAAGCACCGGGGAGCTGTTTTTT	CASSLSGSTGELFF
TRBV20-1	TRBJ2-5	NA	NA	TGCAGTGCTAGAGAGGGGGGCCCCCAAGAGACCCAGTACTTC	CSAREGGPQETQYF
TRBV20-1	TRBJ1-5	NA	once	TGCAGTGCCCAACGGCGGGGATCCGATAGCAATCAGCCCCAGCATTTT	CSAQRRGSDSNQPQHF
TRBV12-3/TRBV12-4	TRBJ2-1	NA	NA	TGTGCCAGCAGGGATCATCGAGGTGGGGGTGAGCAGTTCTTC	CASRDHRGGGEQFF
TRBV20-1	TRBJ2-4	NA	NA	TGCAGTGCTAAGACAGGGTTCGCGGGGAACATTCAGTACTTC	CSAKTGFAGNIQYF
TRBV24-1	TRBJ2-3	NA	NA	TGTGCCACCAGTGATCCCGCTGCGGGGACCACAGATACGCAGTATTTT	CATSDPAAGTTDTQYF
TRBV5-1	TRBJ2-5	NA	NA	TGCGCCAGCAGCATTAATGAAGAGACCCAGTACTTC	CASSINEETQYF
TRBV29-1	TRBJ2-7	TRBD1	NA	TGCAGCGCGGGCTACAGGGGCGAGCAGTACTTC	CSAGYRGEQYF
TRBV11-1	TRBJ1-1	NA	NA	TGTGCCAGCAGCTCACCAGTTTTGAACACTGAAGCTTTCTTT	CASSSPVLNTEAFF
TRBV5-4	TRBJ2-5	NA	NA	TGTGCCAGCAGCTCCAGGGACATGGAGACCCAGTACTTC	CASSSRDMETQYF
TRBV5-1	TRBJ2-5	TRBD2	NA	TGCGCCAGCAGCTTGGGGACTAGGAAAGAGACCCAGTACTTC	CASSLGTRKETQYF
TRBV18	TRBJ1-2	NA	NA	TGTGCCAGCTCTAGGAAGACAGGAGCAGGGGAGAACTATGGCTACACCTTC	CASSRKTGAGENYGYTF
TRBV28	TRBJ2-3	TRBD2	NA	TGTGCCAGCAGTTGGGGACTAGCGGGGGCCACTAGCACAGATACGCAGTATTTT	CASSWGLAGATSTDTQYF
TRBV6-2/TRBV6-3	TRBJ2-1	TRBD2	once	TGTGCCAGCCGGGGACTAGCGGGGGCGAGGCGCTACAATGAGCAGTTCTTC	CASRGLAGARRYNEQFF
TRBV29-1	TRBJ1-1	NA	NA	TGCAGCGTCTGGACGGGGGGGTTGGGCACTGAAGCTTTCTTT	CSVWTGGLGTEAFF
TRBV20-1	TRBJ2-3	NA	NA	TGCAGTGCTAGAGGGAGTTTCACAGATACGCAGTATTTT	CSARGSFTDTQYF
TRBV29-1	TRBJ2-5	NA	NA	TGCAGCGTTGCGACAGAGGAGGAGACCCAGTACTTC	CSVATEEETQYF
TRBV11-2	TRBJ2-2	TRBD2	NA	TGTGCCAGCAGCTTATGGGACTACAACACCGGGGAGCTGTTTTTT	CASSLWDYNTGELFF
TRBV20-1	TRBJ2-3	NA	once	TGCAGTGCTAGTCTCCGGGGGGCGACAGATACGCAGTATTTT	CSASLRGATDTQYF
TRBV15	TRBJ1-5	NA	NA	TGTGCCACCAGCAGAGACCCCTCAGGCGATCAGCCCCAGCATTTT	CATSRDPSGDQPQHF
TRBV3-1	TRBJ1-6	NA	NA	TGTGCCAGCAGCCAAGTCGGGGGAAATTCACCCCTCCACTTT	CASSQVGGNSPLHF
TRBV9	TRBJ1-1	NA	NA	TGTGCCAGCAGCACACACAGGGAATACACTGAAGCTTTCTTT	CASSTHREYTEAFF
TRBV4-2	TRBJ2-2	TRBD2	once	TGTGCCAGCAGCCAAACCGGGACTAGCGGTACCGGGGAGCTGTTTTTT	CASSQTGTSGTGELFF
TRBV12-3/TRBV12-4	TRBJ1-2	NA	NA	TGTGCCAGCAGTCTGTTGGACACCTCTAACTACACCTTC	CASSLLDTSNYTF
TRBV6-5	TRBJ1-1	TRBD1	NA	TGTGCCAGCAGTCACCGACAGGGTACCCTGAACACTGAAGCTTTCTTT	CASSHRQGTLNTEAFF
TRBV29-1	TRBJ1-1	NA	NA	TGCAGCGTTGCACCCAGGGCGAACACTGAAGCTTTCTTT	CSVAPRANTEAFF
TRBV7-2	TRBJ2-6	TRBD2	few	TGTGCCAGCAGCCCTCTACGAGCGGGGGGCTCTGGGGCCAACGTCCTGACTTTC	CASSPLRAGGSGANVLTF
TRBV3-1	TRBJ1-5	TRBD1	NA	TGTGCCAGCAGCCATGGGGACAGGGATCAGCCCCAGCATTTT	CASSHGDRDQPQHF
TRBV3-1	TRBJ2-6	NA	NA	TGTGCCAGCAGGCGCTCTGGGGCCAACGTCCTGACTTTC	CASRRSGANVLTF
TRBV18	TRBJ2-5	TRBD2	NA	TGTGCCAGCTCACCACCGCGGGGGGGCGGAGAGACCCAGTACTTC	CASSPPRGGGETQYF